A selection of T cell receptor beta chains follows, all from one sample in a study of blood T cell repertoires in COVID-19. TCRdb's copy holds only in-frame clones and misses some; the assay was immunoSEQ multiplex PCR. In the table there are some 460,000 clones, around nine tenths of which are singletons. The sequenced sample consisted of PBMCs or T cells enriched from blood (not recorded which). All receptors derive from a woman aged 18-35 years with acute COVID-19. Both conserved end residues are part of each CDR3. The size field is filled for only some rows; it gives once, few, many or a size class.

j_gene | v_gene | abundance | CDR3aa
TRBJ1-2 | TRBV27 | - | CASSFGGVYGYTF
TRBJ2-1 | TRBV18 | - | CASSYRDSGPNEQFF
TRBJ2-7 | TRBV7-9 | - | CASSHRGANEQYF
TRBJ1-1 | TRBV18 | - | CASSRGQGFTEAFF
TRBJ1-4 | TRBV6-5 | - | CASTVNRVANEKLFF
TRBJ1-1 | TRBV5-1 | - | CASRRQGAMNTEAFF
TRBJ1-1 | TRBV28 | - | CASHRSLNTEAFF
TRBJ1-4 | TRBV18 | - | CASSPKSAGELEKLFF
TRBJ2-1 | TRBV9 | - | CASSPRTGLNEQFF
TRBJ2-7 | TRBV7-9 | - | CASKLGGTYEQYF
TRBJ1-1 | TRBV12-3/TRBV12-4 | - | CASSLGQFNEAFF
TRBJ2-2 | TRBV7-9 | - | CAAGSNTGELFF
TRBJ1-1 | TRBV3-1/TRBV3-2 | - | CASSRGVGNTEAFF
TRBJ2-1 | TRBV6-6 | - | CASSPSAGLAGLNEQFF
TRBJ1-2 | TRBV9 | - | CASSVDLRVSHYGYTF
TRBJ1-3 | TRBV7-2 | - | CASRPAAGSGNTIYF
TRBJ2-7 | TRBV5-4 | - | CASQPDSTYEQYF
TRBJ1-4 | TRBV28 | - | CASTSGQGNEKLFF
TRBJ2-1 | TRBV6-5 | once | CASRTSRSSYNEQFF
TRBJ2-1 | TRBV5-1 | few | CASSLELAGYNEQFF
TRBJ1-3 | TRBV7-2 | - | CASSPSIGNTIYF
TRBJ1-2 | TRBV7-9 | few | CASTLTASNYGYTF
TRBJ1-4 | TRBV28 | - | CASSFARGPTNEKLFF
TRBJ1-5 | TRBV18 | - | CASSPVVTNQPQHF
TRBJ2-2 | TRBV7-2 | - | CASSFRDSPLNTGELFF
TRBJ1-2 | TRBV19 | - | CASSRRAVYGYTF
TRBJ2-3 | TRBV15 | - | CATSSATRTATDTQYF
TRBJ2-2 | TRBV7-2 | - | CASSLVGLHTGELFF
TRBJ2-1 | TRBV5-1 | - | CASSPVLYNEQFF
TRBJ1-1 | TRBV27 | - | CASKFATGEAFF
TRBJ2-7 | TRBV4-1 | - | CASSQDSAGNSYEQYF
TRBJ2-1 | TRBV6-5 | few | CASRHRDRVGGEQFF
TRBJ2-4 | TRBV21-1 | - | CASSFSGGYGKNIQYF
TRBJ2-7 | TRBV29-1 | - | CSVLPGQGKNEQYF
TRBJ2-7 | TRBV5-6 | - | CASSPPVSGRVYEQYF
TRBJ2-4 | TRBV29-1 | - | CSVGVGAKNIQYF
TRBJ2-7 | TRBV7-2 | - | CASSRDLKISEQYF